This T cell receptor (beta chain) was sequenced for a study of Ad26.COV2.S vaccination and SARS-CoV-2 variants. Noted treatment: roughly 20 received Ad26.COV2.S at low or high dose, single or two shots; several received placebo; per-sample allocation not given. Day 63 after the first vaccine or placebo injection was the time point for sampling. Germline values: CDR1 SGHVS, CDR2 FQNEAQ. CDR3 length equals 15 residues. Trimming shortened V by 6 bases and J by 6 bases, and 21 bases separated the two germline ends. Method: immunoSEQ multiplex PCR; TCRdb's copy keeps in-frame clones and lacks some. The sample lists about 400,000 clones; around four fifths were seen once.

V usage is TRBV7-8 and J usage is TRBJ2-7; D possibly matches TRBD1 or TRBD2 (5 bases each). The sample here was peripheral blood, taken in a trial of Ad26.COV2.S vaccine versus placebo. This TCR was recovered from a person between 18 and 60 years old who received the Ad26.COV2.S COVID-19 vaccine or a placebo. This CDR3 reads CASSNNNWLGTEQYF. Written as DNA, the CDR3 is TGTGCCAGCAGTAACAATAACTGGTTGGGGACCGAGCAGTACTTC.